This section outlines one T cell receptor beta chain sequence together with its context. Primers included in the PCR were 60 Vbeta and 13 Jbeta primers. Sequenced by immunoSEQ multiplex PCR; TCRdb stores in-frame clones only, minus some. The sample records some 200,000 clones, more than 75% being singletons. The sample comes from a study of cytomegalovirus exposure and HLA in healthy donors. CDR3 length: 11 residues. V gave up 6 bases and J gave up 3 bases, with 5 bases separating them. Germline loops: CDR1 MDHEN, CDR2 SYDVKM. This sequence was found in a male donor in good health and CMV-seropositive. The gene calls are TRBV28 and TRBJ1-2, with unresolved D. Sequencing was done on a sample of PBMCs. The CDR3, as DNA: TGTGCCAGCAGCACAGACTATGGCTACACCTTC. Its translation: CASSTDYGYTF.